The 13 T cell receptor beta chains below come from one sample, sequenced in a study of blood T cell repertoires in COVID-19. Libraries were prepared by immunoSEQ multiplex PCR; TCRdb keeps only in-frame clonotypes and omits some of them. Of 95,000 to 150,000 clones in the sample, about 91% are singletons; the top ten hold about 0.9%. Source material: peripheral blood. These receptors originate from a woman aged 45-65 years with active or convalescent COVID-19.

The V call is TRBV20-1, the J call TRBJ2-5, with a possible D match to TRBD2 (5 bases). Germline assignment: CDR1 DFQATT and CDR2 SNEGSKA (reference sequence). V lost 3 bases and J 2 bases, leaving 10 bases between the germline ends. This CDR3 region has 13 residues. CDR3 DNA: TGCAGTGCTAGTGCTAGCTTACAAGAGACCCAGTACTTC. It translates to CSASASLQETQYF.

V and J are TRBV18 and TRBJ2-3, with 9 bases lining up with TRBD2. The V gene's germline CDR1 is KGHSH and CDR2 LQKENI. The trim removed 3 bases at V and 7 bases at J, leaving 14 bases unmatched. The CDR3 extends over 17 amino acids. The CDR3 DNA follows: TGTGCCAGCTCACCTCGAGGGACGGCGGGAGGGCAAAATACGCAGTATTTT. This gives the protein CASSPRGTAGGQNTQYF.

V usage is TRBV27 and J usage is TRBJ2-3; D call uncertain. Trimming stripped 5 bases from V and 2 bases from J, with 8 bases between. CDR1 and CDR2 from the germline V gene are MNHEY and SMNVEV (reference sequence). The CDR3 consists of 13 residues. The CDR3 nucleotides read TGTGCCAGCAGTCTAACCCTCACAGATACGCAGTATTTT. Translated: CASSLTLTDTQYF.

The gene calls are TRBV6-5 and TRBJ1-5, with D hard to call. Trimming shortened V by 5 bases and J by 9 bases, and 17 bases separated the two germline ends. Germline CDR1 MNHEY, CDR2 SVGAGI. The CDR3 is 14 residues long. CDR3 region: CASSTGLTPPPQHF. For the CDR3, the DNA is TGTGCCAGCAGTACTGGACTTACCCCCCCGCCCCAGCATTTT.

The chain uses TRBV2 and TRBJ1-2; possible D gene TRBD1, 6 bases. Germline CDR1 and CDR2: SNHLY and FYNNEI. This CDR3 comprises 12 residues. Trimming took off 7 bases at V and 7 bases at J, with 13 bases between the two ends. The CDR3 region has the DNA TGTGCCAGCACCCGGACAGAGGGTGGCTACACCTTC. Its protein is CASTRTEGGYTF.

The rearrangement uses TRBV2 and TRBJ2-5; a weak D match, TRBD1 (6 bases). The length of the CDR3 is 16 residues. CDR1 and CDR2 from the germline V gene are SNHLY and FYNNEI. Trimming removed 5 bases at V and 5 bases at J, with 21 bases between. The CDR3 is CASSLTPGRGHETQYF. The CDR3 DNA reads as TGTGCCAGCAGTTTAACCCCGGGCAGGGGACATGAGACCCAGTACTTC.

The chain's CDR3 is CAGDPGLARGEQFF. In DNA, the CDR3 is TGTGCGGGGGATCCGGGACTAGCCCGTGGGGAGCAGTTCTTC. V gene TRBV28 combines with J gene TRBJ2-1; 9 bases map to TRBD2. The CDR3 length is 14 residues. Germline V gene data show CDR1 as MDHEN and CDR2 as SYDVKM.

The chain has TRBV6-5 and TRBJ1-5; TRBD1 might be the D (5 bases). The CDR3 runs 13 residues. V lost 5 bases and J 5 bases, leaving 10 bases between the germline ends. CDR1 is MNHEY, CDR2 SVGAGI, per germline. The CDR3 is CASSLQQDQPQHF. DNA for the CDR3: TGTGCCAGCAGTCTACAACAGGATCAGCCCCAGCATTTT.

The chain carries TRBV7-9 and TRBJ1-1; TRBD1 is a possible D gene (5 bases). The germline gives CDR1 SEHNR, CDR2 FQNEAQ (reference sequence). V was shortened by 8 bases and J by 1 base, with 11 bases between the two germline ends. The CDR3 has 13 residues. The CDR3 region has the DNA TGTGCCAGCCGTTTGACAGCGAACACTGAAGCTTTCTTT. Amino acid sequence: CASRLTANTEAFF.

The chain is built from TRBV19 and TRBJ1-1; D call uncertain. This CDR3 has 12 amino acids. Per the germline V gene, CDR1 is LNHDA and CDR2 is SQIVND (reference sequence). The germline V and J ends were trimmed by 8 bases and 0 bases, with 7 bases remaining between them. The CDR3 region is CASLAVNTEAFF. The CDR3 DNA reads as TGTGCCAGTTTAGCGGTGAACACTGAAGCTTTCTTT. The full variable domain, completed using reference TRBV19 and TRBJ1-1, is DGGITQSPKYLFRKEGQNVTLSCEQNLNHDAMYWYRQDPGQGLRLIYYSQIVNDFQKGDIAEGYSVSREKKESFPLTVTSAQKNPTAFYLCASLAVNTEAFFGQGTRLTVV.

V is TRBV28 and J is TRBJ1-5; no clear D. Germline V gene sequence: CDR1 MDHEN, CDR2 SYDVKM. This CDR3 is 13 amino acids long. V was shortened by 3 bases and J by 11 bases, with 14 bases between the two germline ends. CDR3 bases: TGTGCCAGCAGTTTGCCCCGGACTTCGTCCCAGCATTTT. Its protein product is CASSLPRTSSQHF.

The J gene is TRBJ1-4, the V gene TRBV19; unclear D gene. The germline V gene has CDR1 LNHDA and CDR2 SQIVND (reference sequence). The CDR3 loop spans 13 amino acids. Between the trimmed V and J ends, which lost 3 bases and 5 bases, there was a span of 7 bases. The CDR3 region has the DNA TGTGCCAGTAGTATTGCGGGAAATGAAAAACTGTTTTTT. Residues: CASSIAGNEKLFF.

V gene TRBV5-4 combines with J gene TRBJ2-2; perhaps TRBD2 as D (6 bases). The CDR3 runs to 13 residues. The germline V gene has CDR1 SGHNT and CDR2 YYREEE (reference sequence). V gave up 3 bases and J gave up 8 bases, with 11 bases separating them. The CDR3 is CASSSKTRGELFF. CDR3 nucleotides: TGTGCCAGCAGCTCCAAGACTAGGGGGGAGCTGTTTTTT.